This TCR beta chain comes out of a study of blood T cell repertoires in COVID-19. Study at large: Specimens from acute and convalescent COVID-19 originated in the United States, Italy and Spain.

Per the germline V gene, CDR1 is LGHNA and CDR2 is YSLEER. J lost 9 bases, V lost 0 bases, and 11 bases had no gene match. This CDR3 comprises 16 residues. The protocol was immunoSEQ multiplex PCR, while the TCRdb copy is restricted to in-frame clones and leaves out a portion. The table records under 200,000 clones, more than 75% of them present only once. V usage is TRBV4-3 and J usage is TRBJ2-5; TRBD2 agrees at 9 bases. The clonotype originates from a woman aged 50 to 60 who had recovered from COVID-19. Sequenced sample: PBMCs or T cells enriched from blood (not recorded which). The DNA of the CDR3 is TGCGCCAGCAGCCAAGATAGAACTAGCGGGTTTTGGGCCCAGTACTTC. Encoded protein: CASSQDRTSGFWAQYF.